The 32 T cell receptor beta chains below were found in one sample sequenced in a study of blood T cell repertoires in COVID-19. Clones were read by immunoSEQ multiplex PCR, and TCRdb kept only the in-frame ones, dropping some. Altogether 150,000 to 200,000 clones are present, about 82% being singletons, with the ten largest covering around 7%. Sequenced sample: peripheral blood. Every receptor here comes from a man aged 65-85 years with active or convalescent COVID-19.

This clone was observed at least ten times. The chain links TRBV7-2 to TRBJ2-3; 8 bases are a match to TRBD2. This CDR3 comprises 16 residues. Germline V CDR1 and CDR2: SGHTA, FQGNSA. V dropped 3 bases and J dropped 5; count of bases not matched to a gene: 10. DNA for the CDR3: TGTGCCAGCAGCTTGTCGGGGGGGGCCGGGGTAGATACGCAGTATTTT. Translating it yields CASSLSGGAGVDTQYF.

CDR3 in amino acids: CASSLETGDEKLFF. DNA for the CDR3: TGTGCCAGCAGCTTGGAGACAGGGGATGAAAAACTGTTTTTT. The J gene is TRBJ1-4, the V gene TRBV7-2, with 8 bases fitting TRBD1. CDR3 length: 14 amino acids. J was trimmed by 6 bases and V by 3 bases; bases with no gene match: 3. Germline V gene lookup returns CDR1 SGHTA and CDR2 FQGNSA. The complete variable domain, with remaining parts taken from reference TRBV7-2 and TRBJ1-4, reads GAGVSQSPSNKVTEKGKDVELRCDPISGHTALYWYRQSLGQGLEFLIYFQGNSAPDKSGLPSDRFSAERTGGSVSTLTIQRTQQEDSAVYLCASSLETGDEKLFFGSGTQLSVL.

This chain links TRBV18 with TRBJ1-2; possible D gene TRBD1, 6 bases. Germline V gene lookup returns CDR1 KGHSH and CDR2 LQKENI. There are 15 residues in the CDR3. The V gene lost 2 bases and the J gene lost 4 bases, with 14 bases spanning the gap. CDR3 sequence: CASSPDGQRLYGYTF. The DNA for the CDR3 is TGTGCCAGCTCACCAGACGGACAGAGGCTCTATGGCTACACCTTC.

This clone was recorded once. This chain connects TRBV14 to TRBJ1-1; TRBD1 matches 8 bases. The CDR3 has 13 residues. CDR1 is SGHDN, CDR2 FVKESK, per germline. V lost 2 bases to trimming and J lost 6 bases; unmatched junction nucleotides: 2. The CDR3 region is CASSQQGAAEAFF. CDR3 DNA sequence: TGTGCCAGCAGCCAACAGGGGGCGGCTGAAGCTTTCTTT.

The table lists this clone with a count of one. V and J are TRBV5-8 and TRBJ1-1; weak D call: TRBD1 (5 bases). Between the trimmed V and J ends, which lost 2 bases and 7 bases, there was a span of 9 bases. CDR3 length equals 12 residues. The germline CDR1 and CDR2 sequences are SGHTS and YDEGEE. In DNA form, the CDR3 reads TGTGCCAGCAGCTTTGCAGGGATTGAAGCTTTCTTT. This encodes CASSFAGIEAFF.

The chain uses TRBV6-2 or TRBV6-3 and TRBJ1-1, with D possibly TRBD1 on 5 matching bases. This CDR3 spans 12 amino acids. Germline CDR1 reads MNHEY; CDR2 reads SVGEGT. V shed 5 bases and J shed 7 bases, with 11 bases lying between them. CDR3 sequence reads: CASSHGGGEAFF. Written as DNA, the CDR3 is TGTGCCAGCAGTCACGGGGGGGGTGAAGCTTTCTTT.

This sequence joins TRBV4-3 and TRBJ1-2, with D tentatively TRBD1 (5 bases). With 0 bases removed from V and 6 bases from J, the gap between germline ends came to 14 bases. CDR1 is LGHNA, CDR2 YSLEER, per germline. The CDR3 contains 15 residues. The CDR3 spells CASSQDILRADGYTF. For the CDR3, the DNA is TGCGCCAGCAGCCAAGATATTCTCAGGGCGGATGGCTACACCTTC.

This clone qualifies as medium-sized. The gene calls are TRBV7-2 and TRBJ2-3, with 9 bases lining up with TRBD2. The trim removed 5 bases at V and 6 bases at J, leaving 6 bases unmatched. There are 14 residues in the CDR3. The V gene's germline CDR1 is SGHTA and CDR2 FQGNSA. CDR3 nucleotides: TGTGCCAGCAGCCAGTTAGCGGGGGTGGATACGCAGTATTTT. This translates into CASSQLAGVDTQYF.

The gene calls are TRBV4-3 and TRBJ1-6; 8 bases are a match to TRBD1. Germline CDR1 reads LGHNA; CDR2 reads YSLEER. The CDR3 is 16 amino acids. Unmatched junction bases numbered 11, after V lost 3 bases and J lost 10 bases. Here the CDR3 DNA reads TGCGCCAGCAGCCAGGCCTCCGGACAGGGAGGGTCACCCCTCCACTTT. Translating gives CASSQASGQGGSPLHF.

The V and J genes are TRBV6-6 and TRBJ1-1, with D possibly being TRBD1 (5 bases). Trimming removed 6 bases from V and 0 bases from J, with 17 bases in between. Germline V CDR1 and CDR2: MNHNY, SVGAGI (reference sequence). The CDR3 contains 16 residues. CDR3 nucleotide sequence: TGTGCCAGCAGGAGGGACTCTCACTCTATGAACACTGAAGCTTTCTTT. Translated: CASRRDSHSMNTEAFF.

The CDR3: CASSIVTANQPQHF. The CDR3 nucleotides read TGTGCCAGTAGTATTGTGACAGCGAATCAGCCCCAGCATTTT. The V and J genes are TRBV19 and TRBJ1-5; maybe TRBD1 (5 bases). In germline, CDR1 is LNHDA, CDR2 SQIVND (reference sequence). This CDR3 is built from 14 residues. V dropped 3 bases and J dropped 4 bases, with 10 bases sitting between them. Full variable domain (outside the CDR3, taken from reference TRBV19 and TRBJ1-5): DGGITQSPKYLFRKEGQNVTLSCEQNLNHDAMYWYRQDPGQGLRLIYYSQIVNDFQKGDIAEGYSVSREKKESFPLTVTSAQKNPTAFYLCASSIVTANQPQHFGDGTRLSIL.

The chain combines TRBV10-1 with TRBJ1-4, with D unresolved. Germline values: CDR1 WNHNN, CDR2 SYGVQD (reference sequence). This CDR3 has 12 residues. The CDR3 nucleotides read TGCGCTGCCGGGGCAACTAATGAAAAACTGTTTTTT. Amino acid sequence: CAAGATNEKLFF.

The chain links TRBV7-2 to TRBJ2-7, with 8 nucleotides matching TRBD2. After removal of 3 bases from V and 6 bases from J, the junction contained 4 bases not matched to a gene. Looked up from germline, CDR1 is SGHTA and CDR2 is FQGNSA. This CDR3 spans 13 amino acids. DNA of the CDR3: TGTGCCAGCAGCTTGGGACTAGTAGTCGAGCAGTACTTC. Protein sequence: CASSLGLVVEQYF.

The chain uses TRBV11-2 and TRBJ2-3; 10 bases line up with TRBD2. Germline loops: CDR1 SGHAT, CDR2 FQNNGV. The CDR3 totals 15 residues. With 3 bases clipped from V and 1 base from J, the junction kept 1 base outside the gene matches. The CDR3 DNA reads as TGTGCCAGCAGCTTGCTAGCGGGGGGCACAGATACGCAGTATTTT. It translates to CASSLLAGGTDTQYF.

The chain employs TRBV3-1 (or the pseudogene TRBV3-2) and TRBJ1-1; weak D call: TRBD1 (5 bases). Germline CDR1 LGHDT, CDR2 YNNKEL (reference sequence). V lost 5 bases to trimming and J lost 6 bases, with 13 bases between them. This CDR3 has 13 amino acids. The CDR3 is CASSVQDAAEAFF. The CDR3 bases are TGTGCCAGCAGCGTACAGGATGCAGCTGAAGCTTTCTTT.

The chain recombines TRBV5-1 with TRBJ1-2; 7 bases line up with TRBD1. The V gene end was trimmed by 0 bases and the J gene end by 2 bases; junction bases not matched to a gene: 7. This CDR3 has 16 amino acids. Germline V gene lookup returns CDR1 SGHRS and CDR2 YFSETQ. In DNA, the CDR3 is TGCGCCAGCAGCTTGGGACAGGGATCCGCAAACTATGGCTACACCTTC. It encodes CASSLGQGSANYGYTF.

This chain uses TRBV6-2 or TRBV6-3 with TRBJ1-1, with D uncertain. V was clipped by 5 bases and J by 5 bases, with 12 bases between them. There are 13 residues in the CDR3. In germline, CDR1 is MNHEY, CDR2 SVGEGT. The CDR3 region has the DNA TGTGCCAGCAGTGCCCCGACTAGGACTGAAGCTTTCTTT. Amino acids: CASSAPTRTEAFF.

This clone was found once. The J gene is TRBJ2-1, the V gene TRBV4-1; 12 positions agree with TRBD2. V gave up 3 bases and J gave up 4 bases; unmatched junction bases: 4. Germline V CDR1 and CDR2: MGHRA, YSYEKL. The CDR3 runs to 16 residues. The CDR3 here is CASSQGLAGTYNEQFF. The CDR3 DNA reads as TGCGCCAGCAGCCAGGGACTAGCGGGCACTTACAATGAGCAGTTCTTC.

The chain joins TRBV5-6 to TRBJ1-1; the match to TRBD1 covers 7 bases. This CDR3 has 15 residues. From germline, CDR1 is SGHDT and CDR2 YYEEEE. After removal of 3 bases from V and 4 bases from J, the junction contained 9 bases not matched to a gene. The CDR3 reads CASSWRPGGGTEAFF. The CDR3 DNA sequence: TGTGCCAGCAGCTGGAGGCCAGGGGGAGGCACTGAAGCTTTCTTT.

The CDR3 sequence is CASSQNTEAFF. CDR3 DNA sequence: TGCGCCAGCAGCCAGAACACTGAAGCTTTCTTT. The genes are TRBV5-1 and TRBJ1-1, with D unresolved. There are 11 residues in the CDR3. The V end was cut by 4 bases, the J end by 1 base, with 2 bases between. In germline, CDR1 is SGHRS, CDR2 YFSETQ. Filled out from reference TRBV5-1 and TRBJ1-1, the complete variable domain reads KAGVTQTPRYLIKTRGQQVTLSCSPISGHRSVSWYQQTPGQGLQFLFEYFSETQRNKGNFPGRFSGRQFSNSRSEMNVSTLELGDSALYLCASSQNTEAFFGQGTRLTVV.

The chain has TRBV7-2 and TRBJ1-5, with TRBD1 identical over 7 bases. The V and J ends lost 4 bases and 4 bases, in that order; junction bases with no gene match: 4. The CDR3 contains 14 residues. Looked up from germline, CDR1 is SGHTA and CDR2 is FQGNSA. CDR3 bases: TGTGCCAGCAGCTATGGGACAGTAAATCAGCCCCAGCATTTT. It encodes CASSYGTVNQPQHF.

The V and J genes are TRBV7-6 and TRBJ2-1, with a possible D match to TRBD1 (6 bases). The CDR3 runs to 15 residues. Germline-derived CDR1 and CDR2 are SGHVS and FNYEAQ. The ends were cut back, 5 bases at V and 8 bases at J, with 19 bases in the middle. The CDR3, as DNA: TGTGCCAGCAGCACAGGGCAAATAGTGTCCGATGAGCAGTTCTTC. Its translation: CASSTGQIVSDEQFF. The variable domain in full, completed from reference TRBV7-6 and TRBJ2-1, reads GAGVSQSPRYKVTKRGQDVALRCDPISGHVSLYWYRQALGQGPEFLTYFNYEAQQDKSGLPNDRFSAERPEGSISTLTIQRTEQRDSAMYRCASSTGQIVSDEQFFGPGTRLTVL.

This clone was counted only a few times. The CDR3 spells CASSFRGSTEAFF. The CDR3 nucleotides read TGTGCCAGCAGTTTCCGGGGTTCCACTGAAGCTTTCTTT. The chain uses TRBV7-9 and TRBJ1-1; unclear D gene. Trimming shortened V by 6 bases and J by 4 bases, and 12 bases separated the two germline ends. Germline V CDR1 and CDR2: SEHNR, FQNEAQ (reference sequence). CDR3 length: 13 amino acids.

V is TRBV11-2 and J is TRBJ1-2; possibly TRBD1 for D (5 bases). Trimming removed 0 bases at V and 7 bases at J, with 12 bases between. The CDR3 consists of 14 residues. Germline loops: CDR1 SGHAT, CDR2 FQNNGV. The CDR3 spells CASSLEGGISGYTF. DNA of the CDR3: TGTGCCAGCAGCTTAGAGGGGGGGATAAGTGGCTACACCTTC.

This clone was seen only a few times. The gene calls are TRBV5-6 and TRBJ1-2, with D hard to call. CDR3 length: 13 amino acids. Trimming shortened V by 0 bases and J by 8 bases, and 11 bases separated the two germline ends. From germline, CDR1 is SGHDT and CDR2 YYEEEE. CDR3 nucleotide sequence: TGTGCCAGCAGCTTGGGTCCCCGAGAGGGCTACACCTTC. Its protein is CASSLGPREGYTF.

This chain uses TRBV3-1 (or the pseudogene TRBV3-2) with TRBJ1-1; 9 bases fit TRBD1. Per the germline V gene, CDR1 is LGHDT and CDR2 is YNNKEL (reference sequence). The trim removed 2 bases at V and 1 base at J, leaving 2 bases unmatched. The CDR3 length is 15 residues. The CDR3 loop reads CASSQRQGGNTEAFF. CDR3 nucleotides: TGTGCCAGCAGCCAACGACAGGGGGGGAACACTGAAGCTTTCTTT.

The chain is built from TRBV2 and TRBJ1-1, with D possibly being TRBD1 (5 bases). The CDR3 length is 14 residues. The V gene lost 11 bases and the J gene lost 3 bases, with 19 bases spanning the gap. The V gene's germline CDR1 is SNHLY and CDR2 FYNNEI. The DNA of the CDR3 is TGTGCCGGTCGTGGGGGGGAGGCATACACTGAAGCTTTCTTT. Amino acids: CAGRGGEAYTEAFF. Based on the CDR3 plus reference TRBV2 and TRBJ1-1, the full variable domain is EPEVTQTPSHQVTQMGQEVILRCVPISNHLYFYWYRQILGQKVEFLVSFYNNEISEKSEIFDDQFSVERPDGSNFTLKIRSTKLEDSAMYFCAGRGGEAYTEAFFGQGTRLTVV.

The V gene is TRBV9, the J gene TRBJ2-7, with D hard to call. V was cut by 4 bases and J by 3 bases, with 8 bases left in between. The CDR3 is made up of 12 amino acids. The germline V gene encodes CDR1 SGDLS and CDR2 YYNGEE. CDR3 bases: TGTGCCAGCAGCCCCTCGTTCTACGAGCAGTACTTC. Translation: CASSPSFYEQYF.

This clone was counted a few times. One junction end disagrees with the germline gene, perhaps due to a read error. The chain couples TRBV7-7 to TRBJ1-3; the D gene is possibly TRBD1 (6 bases). The germline gives CDR1 SSHAT, CDR2 FNYEAQ (reference sequence). CDR3 length: 16 residues. CDR3 sequence: CASSESTGPSGNTIYF. CDR3 bases: TGTGCTAGCAGCGAGTCGACAGGACCCTCTGGAAACACCATATATTTT.

The J gene is TRBJ2-1, the V gene TRBV6-2 or TRBV6-3; the match to TRBD2 covers 12 bases. J gave up 4 bases and V 6 bases, and 7 bases lay outside the gene matches. The CDR3 runs 16 residues. Germline V lookup: CDR1 MNHEY, CDR2 SVGEGT. CDR3 DNA sequence: TGTGCCAGCAGCACAAGACTAGCGGGAGCGTACAATGAGCAGTTCTTC. Protein product: CASSTRLAGAYNEQFF.

The rearrangement uses TRBV6-6 and TRBJ2-5; a weak D match, TRBD2 (5 bases). The CDR3 runs to 13 residues. V dropped 2 bases and J dropped 5 bases, with 9 bases sitting between them. Germline V lookup: CDR1 MNHNY, CDR2 SVGAGI (reference sequence). The CDR3 spells CASSYRGIETQYF. CDR3 bases: TGTGCCAGCAGTTACCGGGGAATTGAGACCCAGTACTTC.

The genes are TRBV12-5 and TRBJ2-5; D is possibly TRBD2 (5 bases). Trimming stripped 0 bases from V and 2 bases from J, with 10 bases between. The germline CDR1 and CDR2 sequences are LGHNT and FRNRAP. The CDR3 runs 15 residues. The CDR3 spells CASGLVNGGQETQYF. CDR3 coding DNA: TGTGCTAGTGGTTTGGTGAACGGCGGGCAAGAGACCCAGTACTTC.